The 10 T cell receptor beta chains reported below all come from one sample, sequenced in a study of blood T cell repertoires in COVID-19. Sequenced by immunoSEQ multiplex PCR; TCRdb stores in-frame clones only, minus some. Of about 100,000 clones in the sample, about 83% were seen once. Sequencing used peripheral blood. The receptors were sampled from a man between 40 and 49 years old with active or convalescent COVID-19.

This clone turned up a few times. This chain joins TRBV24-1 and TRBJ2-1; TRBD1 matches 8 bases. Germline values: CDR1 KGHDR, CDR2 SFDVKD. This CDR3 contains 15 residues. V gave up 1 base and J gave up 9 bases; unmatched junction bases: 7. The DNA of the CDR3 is TGTGCCACCAGTGATTTCGGGCAGGGGGCGGGTGAGCAGTTCTTC. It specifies CATSDFGQGAGEQFF.

In DNA, the CDR3 is TGTGCCAGCACCATTTGGAGGGGGCTGAGCAATCAGCCCCAGCATTTT. It translates to CASTIWRGLSNQPQHF. The chain carries TRBV5-6 and TRBJ1-5, with TRBD1 matching over 7 bases. Trimming at V came to 6 bases and at J to 1 base, leaving 10 bases not matched to a gene. Germline values: CDR1 SGHDT, CDR2 YYEEEE. CDR3 size: 16 residues.

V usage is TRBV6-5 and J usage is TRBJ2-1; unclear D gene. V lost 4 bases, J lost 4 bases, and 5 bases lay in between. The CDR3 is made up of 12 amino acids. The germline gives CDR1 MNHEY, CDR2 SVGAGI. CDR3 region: CASSSPYNEQFF. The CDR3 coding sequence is TGTGCCAGCAGTTCCCCTTACAATGAGCAGTTCTTC.

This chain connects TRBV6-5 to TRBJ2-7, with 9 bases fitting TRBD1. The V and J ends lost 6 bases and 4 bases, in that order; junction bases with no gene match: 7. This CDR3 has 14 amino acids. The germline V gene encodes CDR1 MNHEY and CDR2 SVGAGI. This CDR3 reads CASSKGQGTYEQYF. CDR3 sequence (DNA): TGTGCCAGCAGCAAGGGACAGGGAACTTACGAGCAGTACTTC.

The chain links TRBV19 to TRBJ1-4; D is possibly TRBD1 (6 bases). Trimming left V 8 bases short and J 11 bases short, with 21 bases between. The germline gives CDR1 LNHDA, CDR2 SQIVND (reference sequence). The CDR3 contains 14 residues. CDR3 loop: CASFREQGDPKLFF. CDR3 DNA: TGTGCCAGTTTTAGAGAACAGGGCGATCCCAAACTGTTTTTT.

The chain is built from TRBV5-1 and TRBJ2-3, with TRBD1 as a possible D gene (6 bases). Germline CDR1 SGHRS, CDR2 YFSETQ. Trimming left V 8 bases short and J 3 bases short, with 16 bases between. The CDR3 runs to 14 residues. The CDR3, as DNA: TGCGCCAGTTTCGACCACAGGGCAACAGATACGCAGTATTTT. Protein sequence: CASFDHRATDTQYF.

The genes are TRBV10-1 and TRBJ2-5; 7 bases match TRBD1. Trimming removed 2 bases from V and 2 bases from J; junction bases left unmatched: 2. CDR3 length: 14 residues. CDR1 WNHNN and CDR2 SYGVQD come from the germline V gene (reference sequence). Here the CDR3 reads CASSEMGQQETQYF. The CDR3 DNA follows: TGCGCCAGCAGTGAGATGGGACAGCAAGAGACCCAGTACTTC.

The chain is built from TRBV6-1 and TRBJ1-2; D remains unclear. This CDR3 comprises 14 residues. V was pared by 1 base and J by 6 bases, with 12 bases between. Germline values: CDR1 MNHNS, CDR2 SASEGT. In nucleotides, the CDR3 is TGTGCCAGCAGTGAAGTCAGGTACGGGGATGGCTACACCTTC. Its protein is CASSEVRYGDGYTF.

The CDR3 DNA sequence: TGTGCCAGCAGCTTAAACCCAAGTGGGCGGGAGCTGTTTTTT. This codes for CASSLNPSGRELFF. The chain carries TRBV11-3 and TRBJ2-2; D not certain. The CDR3 contains 14 residues. Trimming stripped 2 bases from V and 9 bases from J, with 13 bases between. Looked up from germline, CDR1 is SGHNT and CDR2 is YENEEA.

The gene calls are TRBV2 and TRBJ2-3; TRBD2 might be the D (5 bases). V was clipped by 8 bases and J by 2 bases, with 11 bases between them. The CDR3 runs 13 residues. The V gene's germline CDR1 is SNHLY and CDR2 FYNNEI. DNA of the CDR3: TGTGCCAGCGTAGAGAGGGACACAGATACGCAGTATTTT. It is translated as CASVERDTDTQYF.